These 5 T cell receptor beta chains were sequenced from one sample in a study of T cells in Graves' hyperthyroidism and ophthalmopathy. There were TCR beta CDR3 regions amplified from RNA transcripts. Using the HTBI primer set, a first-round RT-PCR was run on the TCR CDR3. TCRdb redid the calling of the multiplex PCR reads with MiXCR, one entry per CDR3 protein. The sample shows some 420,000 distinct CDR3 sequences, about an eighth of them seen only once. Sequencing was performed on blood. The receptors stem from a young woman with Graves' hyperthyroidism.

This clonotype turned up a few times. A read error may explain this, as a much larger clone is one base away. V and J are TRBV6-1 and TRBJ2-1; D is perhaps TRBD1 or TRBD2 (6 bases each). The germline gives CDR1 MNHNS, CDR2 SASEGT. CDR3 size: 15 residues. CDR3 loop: CACSEALRGDNEQFF. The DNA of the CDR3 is TGTGCCTGCAGTGAAGCGCTTAGGGGGGACAATGAGCAGTTCTTC.

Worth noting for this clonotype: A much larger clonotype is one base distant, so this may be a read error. The CDR3 DNA reads TGTGCCAGCCGCCAAGTTGGATCCGGCGAGCAGTACTTC. This codes for CASRQVGSGEQYF. J is TRBJ2-7 and V is TRBV3-1, with D uncertain. Germline V CDR1 and CDR2: LGHDT, YNNKEL (reference sequence). The CDR3 has 13 amino acids.

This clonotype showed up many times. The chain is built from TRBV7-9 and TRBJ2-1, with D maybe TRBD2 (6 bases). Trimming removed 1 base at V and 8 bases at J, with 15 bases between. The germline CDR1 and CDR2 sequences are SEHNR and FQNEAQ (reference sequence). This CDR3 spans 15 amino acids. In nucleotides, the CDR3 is TGTGCCAGCAGCTTAGGGCTAGCGTTATTCGATGAGCAGTTCTTC. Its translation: CASSLGLALFDEQFF.

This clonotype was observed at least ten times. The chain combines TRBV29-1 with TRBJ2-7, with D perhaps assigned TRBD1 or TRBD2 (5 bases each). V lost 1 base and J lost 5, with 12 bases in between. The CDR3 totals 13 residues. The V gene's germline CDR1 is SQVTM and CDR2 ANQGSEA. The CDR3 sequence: CSVEGGYGDEQYF. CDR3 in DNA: TGCAGCGTTGAAGGGGGCTACGGGGACGAGCAGTACTTC.

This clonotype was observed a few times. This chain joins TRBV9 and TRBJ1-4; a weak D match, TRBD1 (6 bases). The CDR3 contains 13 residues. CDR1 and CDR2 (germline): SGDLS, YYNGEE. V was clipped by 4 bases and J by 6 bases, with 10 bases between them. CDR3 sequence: CASSPRGDEKLFF. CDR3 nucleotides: TGTGCCAGCAGCCCCAGGGGAGATGAAAAACTGTTTTTT.